This is a list of T cell receptor beta chains from one sample in a study of T cells in lung cancer brain metastases. Assay used: immunoSEQ multiplex PCR; TCRdb lists only in-frame clones, some missing. This table has 2,500 to 3,000 clones, around 86% appearing once. Input material: tumor tissue from the primary lung tumor. Receptors originate from a woman aged 60-70 years with non-small cell lung cancer. CDR3s include the opening cysteine and the closing phenylalanine or tryptophan. A D gene is named only where the DNA matches it firmly.

j_call v_call d_call cdr3_aa
TRBJ1-5 TRBV19 NA CASSISVQGMRPQHF
TRBJ2-5 TRBV9 TRBD2 CASSVAGGGDATQYF
TRBJ1-1 TRBV6-5 NA CASSYSLLNTEAFF
TRBJ2-1 TRBV4-1 NA CASSQDKGENEQFF
TRBJ1-1 TRBV19 NA CASSHDGTKGYLSF
TRBJ2-1 TRBV10-1 NA CASSEEGWANEQFF
TRBJ1-4 TRBV7-9 NA CASSSISGSTNEKLFF
TRBJ2-1 TRBV9 TRBD2 CASSSPGTSGKNEQFF
TRBJ2-3 TRBV9 TRBD2 CASSIGTSRRTDTQYF
TRBJ1-3 TRBV2 NA CASSVTGNGNTIYF
TRBJ1-3 TRBV6-6 NA CASSYRRTGNTIYF
TRBJ2-7 TRBV27 NA CASSSADSYEQYF
TRBJ2-3 TRBV12-5 TRBD2 CASGLLAGGTDTQYF
TRBJ2-1 TRBV5-6 NA CASSPTGGPGEQFF
TRBJ1-1 TRBV18 NA CASSPLDLTGNTEAFF
TRBJ2-3 TRBV5-1 TRBD2 CASSLIAGGPDTQYF
TRBJ1-2 TRBV5-4 NA CASSFWTDGYTF
TRBJ2-6 TRBV4-2 NA CASSQDRVSEANVLTF
TRBJ1-1 TRBV11-2 NA CASSLQNTEAFF
TRBJ1-5 TRBV18 NA CASSPKQGTPQHF
TRBJ1-4 TRBV10-3 NA CAISSRNRAIFDEKLFF
TRBJ2-1 TRBV5-1 TRBD2 CASSPTSGSSYNEQFF
TRBJ2-2 TRBV14 NA CASSLLADPRAGELFF
TRBJ2-7 TRBV5-1 NA CASSLWAGPQYEQYF
TRBJ2-3 TRBV7-6 NA CASSLEPAGSTDTQYF
TRBJ1-2 TRBV6-1 NA CASRTGGAQIYGYTF
TRBJ1-5 TRBV6-5 NA CASSYTAGSDQPQHF